The 15 T cell receptor beta chains in this list originate from one sample, sequenced in a study of T cells in localized non-small cell lung cancer. The data were produced by immunoSEQ multiplex PCR, yet TCRdb's version contains in-frame clones alone and is incomplete. The sample lists around 78,000 clones, more than 70% seen once, with less than 9.5% in the top ten. This specimen consisted of peripheral blood, obtained before any cancer treatment. The receptors shown here come from a female donor at least 60 years old with stage I lung adenocarcinoma.

The chain uses TRBV5-1 and TRBJ2-1, with 11 bases that match TRBD2. The CDR3 spans 17 residues. The germline V gene encodes CDR1 SGHRS and CDR2 YFSETQ. V dropped 0 bases and J dropped 3; count of bases not matched to a gene: 5. In nucleotides, the CDR3 is TGCGCCAGCAGCTTGGCCCCGGGACTAGCGGACTACAATGAGCAGTTCTTC. Translation: CASSLAPGLADYNEQFF.

The chain has TRBV27 and TRBJ1-2; tentatively, D is TRBD1 (5 bases). This CDR3 has 13 amino acids. V gave up 3 bases and J gave up 4 bases, with 9 bases separating them. Per the germline V gene, CDR1 is MNHEY and CDR2 is SMNVEV (reference sequence). CDR3 residues: CASSFQGGYGYTF. CDR3 coding DNA: TGTGCCAGCAGTTTCCAGGGTGGCTATGGCTACACCTTC.

V gene TRBV6-5 combines with J gene TRBJ1-1; D is ambiguous. Trimming took 7 bases from V and 4 from J, leaving 13 bases between them. Germline lookup yields CDR1 MNHEY and CDR2 SVGAGI. This CDR3 region has 13 residues. The CDR3 here is CASTKGEATEAFF. CDR3 sequence (DNA): TGTGCCAGCACAAAGGGAGAGGCCACTGAAGCTTTCTTT.

The gene calls are TRBV7-2 and TRBJ1-2; 7 nucleotides match TRBD1. The CDR3 loop spans 18 amino acids. V lost 0 bases to trimming and J lost 4 bases; unmatched junction nucleotides: 14. Germline assignment: CDR1 SGHTA and CDR2 FQGNSA. The CDR3 protein is CASSLAPGQILRTYGYTF. The CDR3, as DNA: TGTGCCAGCAGCTTAGCTCCGGGACAGATTTTGAGGACCTATGGCTACACCTTC.

V gene TRBV15 combines with J gene TRBJ1-1; D call uncertain. The CDR3 has 14 amino acids. The V gene's germline CDR1 is LNHNV and CDR2 YYDKDF (reference sequence). Trimming pared 0 bases from V and 5 bases from J, leaving 10 bases between. CDR3 DNA sequence: TGTGCCACCAGCAGAGATCTGGGATTGACTGAAGCTTTCTTT. Its translation: CATSRDLGLTEAFF. Looking up the rest from reference TRBV15 and TRBJ1-1 gives the full variable domain: DAMVIQNPRYQVTQFGKPVTLSCSQTLNHNVMYWYQQKSSQAPKLLFHYYDKDFNNEADTPDNFQSRRPNTSFCFLDIRSPGLGDTAMYLCATSRDLGLTEAFFGQGTRLTVV.

This sequence joins TRBV7-8 and TRBJ2-1; 12 nucleotides line up with TRBD2. The germline CDR1 and CDR2 sequences are SGHVS and FQNEAQ. CDR3 length: 16 residues. The junction had 10 bases not matched to a gene; V was cut back by 7 bases and J by 6 bases. CDR3 DNA: TGTGCCAGCAAGTGGCTAGCGGGAGGGGTGGGCAATGAGCAGTTCTTC. It translates to CASKWLAGGVGNEQFF.

The chain uses TRBV5-1 and TRBJ1-2; 9 bases agree with TRBD1. The V and J ends lost 5 bases and 7 bases, in that order; junction bases with no gene match: 21. This CDR3 has 18 residues. CDR1 is SGHRS and CDR2 is YFSETQ in the germline V gene. CDR3 in DNA: TGCGCCAGCAGACCCGGGACAGGGATTCCCCCAACTATTGGTGGCTACACCTTC. This translates into CASRPGTGIPPTIGGYTF.

This clone showed up just a few times. J is TRBJ1-2 and V is TRBV7-8, with TRBD1 as a possible D gene (6 bases). V was clipped by 3 bases and J by 7 bases, with 18 bases between them. This CDR3 has 15 amino acids. Germline V gives CDR1 SGHVS, CDR2 FQNEAQ. This chain's CDR3 is CASSFPRSRGGGYTF. CDR3 coding DNA: TGTGCCAGCAGCTTCCCCCGCAGTAGAGGGGGTGGCTACACCTTC. Filled out from reference TRBV7-8 and TRBJ1-2, the complete variable domain reads GAGVSQSPRYKVAKRGQDVALRCDPISGHVSLFWYQQALGQGPEFLTYFQNEAQLDKSGLPSDRFFAERPEGSVSTLKIQRTQQEDSAVYLCASSFPRSRGGGYTFGSGTRLTVV.

The rearrangement links TRBV27 to TRBJ1-3; 7 nucleotides match TRBD1. The CDR3 is 15 amino acids. CDR1 is MNHEY, CDR2 SMNVEV, per germline (reference sequence). The J segment lost 3 bases and the V segment lost 2 bases, leaving 4 bases of the junction unmatched. The CDR3 DNA sequence: TGTGCCAGCAGTTTACAGGGGGTGAGTGGAAACACCATATATTTT. Translation gives CASSLQGVSGNTIYF.

The CDR3, as DNA: TGTGCCAGCAGCCAAGATCCAGGATCTTTTAGGACCGGGGAGCTGTTTTTT. It translates to CASSQDPGSFRTGELFF. The chain links TRBV4-2 to TRBJ2-2, with no clear D. Per germline, CDR1 LGHNA and CDR2 YNFKEQ. V shed 0 bases and J shed 5 bases, with 16 bases lying between them. This CDR3 comprises 17 residues.

The chain has TRBV28 and TRBJ1-4; 7 bases are a match to TRBD1. Trimming removed 3 bases from V and 8 bases from J; junction bases left unmatched: 9. Germline assignment: CDR1 MDHEN and CDR2 SYDVKM. The CDR3 consists of 15 residues. The CDR3 DNA follows: TGTGCCAGCAGTTTCCCACAGGGGAGGAGGGAAAAACTGTTTTTT. Amino acid sequence: CASSFPQGRREKLFF. Filled out from reference TRBV28 and TRBJ1-4, the complete variable domain reads DVKVTQSSRYLVKRTGEKVFLECVQDMDHENMFWYRQDPGLGLRLIYFSYDVKMKEKGDIPEGYSVSREKKERFSLILESASTNQTSMYLCASSFPQGRREKLFFGSGTQLSVL.

This sequence joins TRBV28 and TRBJ2-5, with a possible D match to TRBD1 (6 bases). The CDR3 is 12 amino acids. CDR1 MDHEN and CDR2 SYDVKM come from the germline V gene. Trimming took off 8 bases at V and 5 bases at J, with 12 bases between the two ends. The CDR3, as DNA: TGTGCCAGCCGAAGCCAGGGGGAGACCCAGTACTTC. Protein: CASRSQGETQYF.

The chain recombines TRBV19 with TRBJ1-2; a possible D gene is TRBD1 (5 bases). This CDR3 has 15 residues. Between the trimmed V and J ends, which lost 5 bases and 2 bases, there was a span of 15 bases. CDR1 is LNHDA, CDR2 SQIVND, per germline (reference sequence). The CDR3 region has the DNA TGTGCCAGTAGTCTCTTACGGGCAGGGAACTATGGCTACACCTTC. Translating it yields CASSLLRAGNYGYTF.

The rearrangement uses TRBV18 and TRBJ2-7; 7 bases agree with TRBD2. Germline CDR1 and CDR2: KGHSH and LQKENI. V lost 3 bases, J lost 6 bases, and 11 bases stayed unmatched. CDR3 length: 15 residues. The CDR3 loop is CASSPRREYQGEQYF. In DNA form, the CDR3 reads TGTGCCAGCTCACCTCGGCGGGAGTACCAAGGCGAGCAGTACTTC.

This clone has only a few counts. The chain recombines TRBV9 with TRBJ1-1; a possible D gene is TRBD1 (5 bases). V lost 6 bases and J lost 3, with 18 bases in between. The V gene's germline CDR1 is SGDLS and CDR2 YYNGEE. The CDR3 covers 15 residues. Here the CDR3 reads CASTPSRGEDTEAFF. Here the CDR3 DNA reads TGTGCCAGCACCCCATCGCGGGGGGAGGACACTGAAGCTTTCTTT.